The 32 T cell receptor beta chains given below trace back to one sample, sequenced in a study of beta chain features in type 1 diabetes. TCRB transcripts that were expressed got sequenced, as all of the isolated RNA had been reverse transcribed. Profiled with immunoSEQ multiplex PCR; TCRdb holds only in-frame clones, not every one. The sample has 300,000 to 400,000 clones, roughly 13% seen once; the top ten hold 0.017%. The sequencing sample was made of naive CD4+ T cells from blood. The receptors here all came from a man aged 18 to 29 in good health.

This chain connects TRBV28 to TRBJ2-1; D is possibly TRBD1 (6 bases). The V gene's germline CDR1 is MDHEN and CDR2 SYDVKM. Trimming took 7 bases from V and 5 from J, leaving 18 bases between them. This CDR3 region has 15 residues. This chain's CDR3 is CASTPWARGHNEQFF. DNA of the CDR3: TGTGCCAGCACCCCCTGGGCCAGGGGACACAATGAGCAGTTCTTC.

This clone was seen many times. This chain links TRBV29-1 with TRBJ2-1, with 7 bases matching TRBD1. The V gene end was trimmed by 7 bases and the J gene end by 5 bases; junction bases not matched to a gene: 8. Germline V gene lookup returns CDR1 SQVTM and CDR2 ANQGSEA. The CDR3 runs 13 residues. Here the CDR3 DNA reads TGCAGCGGCGACAGGGCTGGGGACAATGAGCAGTTCTTC. This codes for CSGDRAGDNEQFF.

The chain couples TRBV28 to TRBJ1-1; unclear D gene. This CDR3 is built from 13 residues. V dropped 8 bases and J dropped 1 base, with 11 bases sitting between them. Germline V CDR1 and CDR2: MDHEN, SYDVKM. The CDR3 nucleotides are TGTGCCAGCGCAAATCCACAGAACACTGAAGCTTTCTTT. Amino acids: CASANPQNTEAFF.

This clone has at least ten counts. V usage is TRBV7-9 and J usage is TRBJ2-1, with a tentative D call TRBD2 (5 bases). The CDR3 is made up of 14 amino acids. The germline V gene encodes CDR1 SEHNR and CDR2 FQNEAQ (reference sequence). Trimming took off 5 bases at V and 0 bases at J, with 8 bases between the two ends. The CDR3 here is CASSTRDSYNEQFF. The CDR3 DNA follows: TGTGCCAGCAGCACTCGGGACTCCTACAATGAGCAGTTCTTC.

In this sample, this clone turned up a few times. V is TRBV30 and J is TRBJ2-7; 7 nucleotides align to TRBD1. CDR1 is GTSNPN and CDR2 is SVGIG in the germline V gene (reference sequence). The trim removed 5 bases at V and 5 bases at J, leaving 3 bases unmatched. The CDR3 runs to 11 residues. The CDR3 region has the DNA TGTGCCTGGGACAGGGCAAACGAGCAGTACTTC. Protein sequence: CAWDRANEQYF.

The chain is built from TRBV15 and TRBJ2-7; TRBD2 matches 8 bases. The V gene end was trimmed by 0 bases and the J gene end by 3 bases; junction bases not matched to a gene: 4. CDR3 length equals 15 residues. The germline gives CDR1 LNHNV, CDR2 YYDKDF (reference sequence). The CDR3 loop reads CATSREKRGHYEQYF. The DNA of the CDR3 is TGTGCCACCAGCAGAGAAAAGCGGGGGCACTACGAGCAGTACTTC. Full variable domain (rest looked up from reference TRBV15 and TRBJ2-7): DAMVIQNPRYQVTQFGKPVTLSCSQTLNHNVMYWYQQKSSQAPKLLFHYYDKDFNNEADTPDNFQSRRPNTSFCFLDIRSPGLGDTAMYLCATSREKRGHYEQYFGPGTRLTVT.

The V call is TRBV30, the J call TRBJ2-7, with 7 nucleotides matching TRBD1. This CDR3 comprises 13 residues. J gave up 3 bases and V 3 bases, and 5 bases lay outside the gene matches. Germline lookup yields CDR1 GTSNPN and CDR2 SVGIG (reference sequence). CDR3 nucleotide sequence: TGTGCCTGGAGGCTCCAGGGGGTCTACGAGCAGTACTTC. This gives the protein CAWRLQGVYEQYF.

This clone was seen a few times. The gene calls are TRBV7-2 and TRBJ2-7; tentative D call: TRBD2 (5 bases). The CDR3 has 13 residues. Germline V lookup: CDR1 SGHTA, CDR2 FQGNSA. V shed 6 bases and J shed 1 base, with 10 bases lying between them. CDR3: CASREAGSYEQYF. The CDR3 DNA follows: TGTGCCAGCAGGGAGGCGGGTTCCTACGAGCAGTACTTC.

CDR3 amino acids: CASSRSRDRSNQPQHF. CDR3 DNA sequence: TGTGCCAGCAGCCGAAGCCGGGACAGAAGCAATCAGCCCCAGCATTTT. The chain has TRBV27 and TRBJ1-5, with 7 bases that match TRBD1. The ends lost 6 bases at V and 1 base at J; junction bases unmatched: 9. The CDR3 is 16 amino acids. The germline CDR1 and CDR2 sequences are MNHEY and SMNVEV (reference sequence).

The chain uses TRBV29-1 and TRBJ1-2, with TRBD1 matching over 8 bases. The V gene's germline CDR1 is SQVTM and CDR2 ANQGSEA. The CDR3 extends over 12 amino acids. The V gene end was trimmed by 5 bases and the J gene end by 2 bases; junction bases not matched to a gene: 1. CDR3 DNA sequence: TGCAGCGTTCGGGACAGGAACTATGGCTACACCTTC. As protein: CSVRDRNYGYTF.

The chain has TRBV7-9 and TRBJ2-5; D perhaps matches TRBD1 (5 bases). The V and J ends lost 6 bases and 1 base respectively, with 12 bases between them. Germline CDR1 SEHNR, CDR2 FQNEAQ (reference sequence). The CDR3 consists of 14 residues. DNA of the CDR3: TGTGCCAGCAGTCGAAACAGGACCCAAGAGACCCAGTACTTC. The encoded protein is CASSRNRTQETQYF.

The gene calls are TRBV4-2 and TRBJ1-4; a weak D match, TRBD1 (6 bases). Germline V CDR1 and CDR2: LGHNA, YNFKEQ. There are 17 residues in the CDR3. The V and J ends lost 4 bases and 8 bases respectively, with 23 bases between them. This CDR3 reads CASSRTTGREVREKLFF. CDR3 DNA: TGTGCCAGCAGCCGCACGACAGGTCGGGAAGTCCGGGAAAAACTGTTTTTT.

This clone was counted only a few times. This chain links TRBV5-1 with TRBJ1-2; 8 bases fit TRBD1. This CDR3 contains 14 residues. CDR1 and CDR2 (germline): SGHRS, YFSETQ. V trimming: 3 bases; J trimming: 7 bases; junction bases outside the gene matches: 8. As DNA, the CDR3 is TGCGCCAGCAGCTCCGGACAGGGAAGAAGTGGCTACACCTTC. Translation gives CASSSGQGRSGYTF.

A few counts support this clone. This chain joins TRBV5-4 and TRBJ2-1, with a possible D match to TRBD1 (5 bases). CDR3 length equals 15 residues. The germline gives CDR1 SGHNT, CDR2 YYREEE (reference sequence). Trimming removed 0 bases from V and 7 bases from J, with 14 bases in between. In DNA form, the CDR3 reads TGTGCCAGCAGCTTGGGGCAGGGCCCCCAAAATGAGCAGTTCTTC. Translated: CASSLGQGPQNEQFF.

V is TRBV4-3 and J is TRBJ2-2; TRBD2 agrees at 11 bases. CDR1 is LGHNA, CDR2 YSLEER, per germline. The CDR3 has 17 amino acids. Trimming removed 2 bases from V and 5 bases from J; junction bases left unmatched: 7. The CDR3 coding sequence is TGCGCCAGCAGCCAACCCGGGACTAGCGGAACTACCGGGGAGCTGTTTTTT. It yields the protein CASSQPGTSGTTGELFF.

This clone was found a few times. The chain employs TRBV7-2 and TRBJ2-3; the match to TRBD2 covers 10 bases. This CDR3 has 15 residues. With 5 bases clipped from V and 3 bases from J, the junction kept 5 bases outside the gene matches. The germline V gene encodes CDR1 SGHTA and CDR2 FQGNSA. The CDR3 DNA sequence: TGTGCCAGCAGCCGGACTAGCGGAGCTACAGATACGCAGTATTTT. Translated: CASSRTSGATDTQYF.

The V and J genes are TRBV28 and TRBJ1-2; possibly TRBD1 for D (6 bases). V gave up 6 bases and J gave up 2 bases, with 16 bases separating them. The CDR3 is 15 residues long. Germline-derived CDR1 and CDR2 are MDHEN and SYDVKM. CDR3 region: CASRSQGTGNYGYTF. For the CDR3, the DNA is TGTGCCAGCAGGTCACAGGGTACAGGGAACTATGGCTACACCTTC.

This sequence joins TRBV27 and TRBJ2-1; D remains unclear. The CDR3 totals 14 residues. V was cut by 3 bases and J by 7 bases, with 13 bases left in between. Germline CDR1 MNHEY, CDR2 SMNVEV (reference sequence). The CDR3 here is CASSFFPPENEQFF. CDR3 coding DNA: TGTGCCAGCAGTTTTTTTCCCCCCGAGAATGAGCAGTTCTTC.

The chain joins TRBV4-2 to TRBJ2-3, with 12 bases identical to TRBD2. Trimming cost V 4 bases and J 4 bases; bases outside gene matches: 12. This CDR3 contains 18 residues. Germline values: CDR1 LGHNA, CDR2 YNFKEQ. CDR3 protein: CASSPLSTSGGGSDTQYF. In DNA, the CDR3 is TGTGCCAGCAGCCCCTTATCGACTAGCGGGGGAGGGTCAGATACGCAGTATTTT.

This clone has a handful of counts. This chain uses TRBV29-1 with TRBJ2-3; no reliable D call. Germline CDR1 SQVTM, CDR2 ANQGSEA. This CDR3 has 13 amino acids. The ends were cut back, 4 bases at V and 1 base at J, with 9 bases in the middle. As DNA, the CDR3 is TGCAGCGTTGTAACTGCCGGCACAGATACGCAGTATTTT. Translation: CSVVTAGTDTQYF.

This clone was recorded a few times. The chain uses TRBV11-2 and TRBJ2-5; TRBD1 aligns across 7 bases. The V gene end was trimmed by 5 bases and the J gene end by 2 bases; junction bases not matched to a gene: 5. The germline CDR1 and CDR2 sequences are SGHAT and FQNNGV. This CDR3 contains 14 residues. CDR3 residues: CASSQGQAQETQYF. CDR3 DNA sequence: TGTGCCAGCAGCCAAGGACAGGCACAAGAGACCCAGTACTTC.

This clone was counted only a few times. V and J are TRBV4-2 and TRBJ2-5, with D possibly being TRBD2 (6 bases). This CDR3 has 13 residues. Germline V CDR1 and CDR2: LGHNA, YNFKEQ. The germline V and J ends were trimmed by 10 bases and 4 bases, with 16 bases remaining between them. This CDR3 is CATATSSGETQYF. In DNA, the CDR3 is TGTGCCACCGCTACTAGCTCCGGAGAGACCCAGTACTTC.

The J gene is TRBJ1-1, the V gene TRBV11-1, with 7 bases identical to TRBD1. The CDR3 is made up of 14 amino acids. V gave up 3 bases and J gave up 10 bases; unmatched junction bases: 11. CDR1 is SGHAT and CDR2 is FQDESV in the germline V gene (reference sequence). CDR3 region: CASSLGEGAWRAFF. CDR3 bases: TGTGCCAGCAGCTTGGGTGAGGGGGCTTGGCGAGCTTTCTTT.

This clone has just a few counts. The chain recombines TRBV7-8 with TRBJ1-1, with no clear D. The CDR3 extends over 14 amino acids. Germline-derived CDR1 and CDR2 are SGHVS and FQNEAQ. V lost 5 bases and J lost 5, with 15 bases in between. CDR3 residues: CASSMTLANTEAFF. The CDR3 region has the DNA TGTGCCAGCAGCATGACTTTAGCCAATACTGAAGCTTTCTTT.

Only a few counts were recorded for this clone. The chain combines TRBV7-2 with TRBJ2-3; no firm D call. The V and J ends lost 2 bases and 6 bases respectively, with 15 bases between them. The CDR3 is 15 amino acids. Germline V CDR1 and CDR2: SGHTA, FQGNSA. The CDR3 spells CASSLRGRPSDTQYF. The CDR3 DNA reads TGTGCCAGCAGCTTACGTGGGCGCCCCTCGGATACGCAGTATTTT.

The chain carries TRBV28 and TRBJ1-5, with D maybe TRBD1 (6 bases). The CDR3 consists of 15 residues. The germline gives CDR1 MDHEN, CDR2 SYDVKM. Trimming removed 4 bases at V and 6 bases at J, with 16 bases between. In nucleotides, the CDR3 is TGTGCCAGCAGTTCCCCAACAGGGCCAGGTCAGCCCCAGCATTTT. This gives the protein CASSSPTGPGQPQHF.

This clone was seen more than once but under ten times. Other DNA sequences in the same sample also yield this CDR3. This chain connects TRBV7-2 to TRBJ1-1, with D tentatively TRBD1 (5 bases). CDR3 length: 15 amino acids. Trimming shortened V by 2 bases and J by 0 bases, and 10 bases separated the two germline ends. CDR1 is SGHTA, CDR2 FQGNSA, per germline. CDR3 sequence: CASSLQGSMNTEAFF. Written as DNA, the CDR3 is TGTGCCAGCAGCTTACAGGGCAGTATGAACACTGAAGCTTTCTTT.

The genes are TRBV7-9 and TRBJ1-1; 10 bases fit TRBD1. CDR3 length: 15 amino acids. CDR1 is SEHNR and CDR2 is FQNEAQ in the germline V gene (reference sequence). Trimming at V came to 5 bases and at J to 3 bases, leaving 6 bases not matched to a gene. CDR3 sequence: CASSKRTGGDTEAFF. The CDR3 DNA reads TGTGCCAGCAGCAAACGGACAGGGGGAGACACTGAAGCTTTCTTT. Based on the CDR3 plus reference TRBV7-9 and TRBJ1-1, the full variable domain is DTGVSQNPRHKITKRGQNVTFRCDPISEHNRLYWYRQTLGQGPEFLTYFQNEAQLEKSRLLSDRFSAERPKGSFSTLEIQRTEQGDSAMYLCASSKRTGGDTEAFFGQGTRLTVV.

V and J are TRBV7-9 and TRBJ2-6; D remains ambiguous. Trimming removed 4 bases from V and 3 bases from J, with 7 bases in between. The CDR3 sequence is 14 residues long. Germline V gene lookup returns CDR1 SEHNR and CDR2 FQNEAQ (reference sequence). CDR3 sequence (DNA): TGTGCCAGCAGCTCACTACGTGGGGCCAACGTCCTGACTTTC. Translation gives CASSSLRGANVLTF.

This clone was observed a few times. V gene TRBV5-4 combines with J gene TRBJ2-1; TRBD2 matches 12 bases. Germline values: CDR1 SGHNT, CDR2 YYREEE (reference sequence). The CDR3 is 15 amino acids. V trimming: 3 bases; J trimming: 4 bases; junction bases outside the gene matches: 2. CDR3 bases: TGTGCCAGCAGCTCCGGACTAGCGGGGTACAATGAGCAGTTCTTC. Encoded protein: CASSSGLAGYNEQFF.

This clone was seen more than once but under ten times. The V and J genes are TRBV7-2 and TRBJ2-5; a possible D gene is TRBD2 (6 bases). V was clipped by 3 bases and J by 5 bases, with 19 bases between them. Per germline, CDR1 SGHTA and CDR2 FQGNSA. The CDR3 spans 16 residues. DNA for the CDR3: TGTGCCAGCAGCTTGTACGGGCCGGGAGCCGGGGAGACCCAGTACTTC. It codes for CASSLYGPGAGETQYF.

V gene TRBV30 combines with J gene TRBJ2-1; 9 bases fit TRBD2. This CDR3 has 16 amino acids. Trimming at V came to 3 bases and at J to 3 bases, leaving 9 bases not matched to a gene. Germline assignment: CDR1 GTSNPN and CDR2 SVGIG (reference sequence). In DNA form, the CDR3 reads TGTGCCTGGAGCGCGGCGGGGGGGCGGGTCTACAATGAGCAGTTCTTC. As protein: CAWSAAGGRVYNEQFF.